These 16 T cell receptor beta chains share one sample of origin, sequenced in a study of blood T cell repertoires in COVID-19 (TCRdb year 2020). Library creation used the immunoSEQ multiplex PCR assay. The clones in this table, taken by TCRdb from immuneACCESS, are in-frame only. Not every clone is retained; where verified, under half of the shortfall comes from an unresolved V gene, and the cause of the rest is unknown. For this sample there are nearly 200,000 clones; about four fifths appear just once. The ten largest clonotypes hold approximately 7.9% of the sample. The sequenced sample consisted of PBMCs or T cells enriched from blood (not recorded which). All receptors come from a man aged 35 to 55 who had recovered from COVID-19.

The gene calls are TRBV5-1 and TRBJ1-2; D is uncertain. The CDR3 has 14 amino acids. V lost 9 bases, J lost 4 bases, and 19 bases lay in between. Germline values: CDR1 SGHRS, CDR2 YFSETQ. CDR3 sequence reads: CATPGGFRGYGYTF. Here the CDR3 DNA reads TGCGCCACCCCCGGAGGGTTCCGGGGCTATGGCTACACCTTC.

The DNA for the CDR3 is TGTGCCCTCAAAGGCCGGGGGGCGGACTATGGCTACACCTTC. Protein product: CALKGRGADYGYTF. J is TRBJ1-2 and V is TRBV28; TRBD1 is a possible D gene (6 bases). V was cut by 11 bases and J by 3 bases, with 19 bases left in between. The CDR3 is 14 amino acids. Germline loops: CDR1 MDHEN, CDR2 SYDVKM.

The chain uses TRBV7-2 and TRBJ1-2; weak D call: TRBD1 (5 bases). Germline CDR1 is SGHTA and CDR2 is FQGNSA. V was clipped by 5 bases and J by 9 bases, with 16 bases between them. The CDR3 has 13 residues. CDR3 loop: CASSQRDGRSYTF. DNA of the CDR3: TGTGCCAGCAGCCAGCGGGACGGGCGGAGCTACACCTTC.

The CDR3 DNA reads as TGCGCCAGCAGTGGGCAGATAAATCAGCCCCAGCATTTT. Translated: CASSGQINQPQHF. The chain links TRBV10-1 to TRBJ1-5; no clear D gene. The germline V gene has CDR1 WNHNN and CDR2 SYGVQD (reference sequence). This CDR3 has 13 amino acids. Trimming removed 4 bases at V and 4 bases at J, with 8 bases between.

The count of this clone is one. This chain joins TRBV2 and TRBJ1-1, with D perhaps matching TRBD1 (6 bases). Germline V gives CDR1 SNHLY, CDR2 FYNNEI. The CDR3 sequence is 13 residues long. V was clipped by 8 bases and J by 4 bases, with 14 bases between them. CDR3 protein: CASGGARGTEAFF. The CDR3 DNA sequence: TGTGCCAGCGGGGGGGCTAGGGGCACTGAAGCTTTCTTT.

Written as DNA, the CDR3 is TGTGCCAGCAGCCTTGGCGGACAGGGGGCCAGCTATGGCTACACCTTC. This gives the protein CASSLGGQGASYGYTF. This rearrangement joins TRBV5-4 to TRBJ1-2, with 11 bases aligning to TRBD1. Germline lookup yields CDR1 SGHNT and CDR2 YYREEE (reference sequence). The CDR3 has 16 amino acids. V lost 4 bases and J lost 4; bases outside the gene matches: 9.

The sample holds a few counts of this clone. The chain uses TRBV6-5 and TRBJ1-4; D remains ambiguous. With 4 bases removed from V and 3 bases from J, the gap between germline ends came to 9 bases. The CDR3 has 14 residues. The germline V gene encodes CDR1 MNHEY and CDR2 SVGAGI. The chain's CDR3 is CASSLAGANEKLFF. CDR3 DNA: TGTGCCAGCAGTTTGGCCGGGGCTAATGAAAAACTGTTTTTT.

This rearrangement joins TRBV6-5 to TRBJ1-3; D remains unclear. V lost 0 bases, J lost 0 bases, and 9 bases lay in between. Germline V gene sequence: CDR1 MNHEY, CDR2 SVGAGI. The CDR3 covers 16 residues. The CDR3 spells CASSYSRASSGNTIYF. CDR3 in DNA: TGTGCCAGCAGTTACTCACGAGCGTCCTCTGGAAACACCATATATTTT.

The rearrangement links TRBV28 to TRBJ2-7, with TRBD1 as a possible D gene (6 bases). The V end was cut by 3 bases, the J end by 2 bases, with 17 bases between. Germline V gene sequence: CDR1 MDHEN, CDR2 SYDVKM. The CDR3 is 16 residues long. DNA for the CDR3: TGTGCCAGCAGTTTGCGACAGGTTTCTTCTACCTACGAGCAGTACTTC. It is translated as CASSLRQVSSTYEQYF.

J is TRBJ1-1 and V is TRBV2; unclear D gene. There are 14 residues in the CDR3. V was cut by 2 bases and J by 1 base, with 8 bases left in between. The germline gives CDR1 SNHLY, CDR2 FYNNEI. As DNA, the CDR3 is TGTGCCAGCAGTGAATCGGGGAGGAACACTGAAGCTTTCTTT. Amino acids: CASSESGRNTEAFF.

The count of this clone is one. The chain couples TRBV30 to TRBJ2-7; D possibly corresponds to TRBD2 (6 bases). CDR1 is GTSNPN, CDR2 SVGIG, per germline (reference sequence). CDR3 length: 13 amino acids. V was cut by 2 bases and J by 3 bases, with 11 bases left in between. CDR3 nucleotide sequence: TGTGCCTGGAGTAAGGGACTGGTCTACGAGCAGTACTTC. The encoded protein is CAWSKGLVYEQYF. Combining the CDR3 with reference TRBV30 and TRBJ2-7 gives the whole variable domain SQTIHQWPATLVQPVGSPLSLECTVEGTSNPNLYWYRQAAGRGLQLLFYSVGIGQISSEVPQNLSASRPQDRQFILSSKKLLLSDSGFYLCAWSKGLVYEQYFGPGTRLTVT.

This clone was detected a few times. V gene TRBV18 combines with J gene TRBJ2-2, with 7 bases identical to TRBD1. V lost 3 bases and J lost 6; bases outside the gene matches: 1. The CDR3 has 13 residues. Germline assignment: CDR1 KGHSH and CDR2 LQKENI. The CDR3, as DNA: TGTGCCAGCTCACCTGACAGGGCCGGGGAGCTGTTTTTT. This gives the protein CASSPDRAGELFF.

The table lists this clone with a count of one. V gene TRBV7-9 combines with J gene TRBJ2-7; 10 bases fit TRBD2. After removal of 5 bases from V and 7 bases from J, the junction contained 8 bases not matched to a gene. Germline V gene data show CDR1 as SEHNR and CDR2 as FQNEAQ (reference sequence). This CDR3 comprises 14 residues. CDR3 in amino acids: CASSPRTSGVEQYF. The CDR3 DNA follows: TGTGCCAGCAGCCCCCGGACTAGCGGAGTAGAGCAGTACTTC.

The chain joins TRBV5-4 to TRBJ1-1; 7 bases line up with TRBD1. CDR1 SGHNT and CDR2 YYREEE come from the germline V gene (reference sequence). This CDR3 spans 15 amino acids. With V trimmed by 4 bases and J by 11 bases, 17 bases remained unmatched. The CDR3: CASSGNRDSSRSAFF. The DNA of the CDR3 is TGTGCCAGCAGCGGTAACAGGGACAGCTCACGATCGGCTTTCTTT.

The chain has TRBV25-1 and TRBJ1-1; the D gene is possibly TRBD1 (5 bases). V was trimmed by 7 bases and J by 2 bases, leaving 11 bases between them. The CDR3 covers 13 residues. CDR1 and CDR2 (germline): MGHDK, SYGVNS. The CDR3 DNA sequence: TGTGCCAGCAAGGCAGGGTTAAACACTGAAGCTTTCTTT. This codes for CASKAGLNTEAFF.

The chain joins TRBV6-2 or TRBV6-3 to TRBJ1-5; 7 bases agree with TRBD1. The germline CDR1 and CDR2 sequences are MNHEY and SVGEGT. This CDR3 is 15 amino acids long. The V and J ends lost 6 bases and 2 bases, in that order; junction bases with no gene match: 7. CDR3 loop: CASSSGGSGNQPQHF. The CDR3 bases are TGTGCCAGCAGCTCAGGGGGGTCGGGCAATCAGCCCCAGCATTTT.